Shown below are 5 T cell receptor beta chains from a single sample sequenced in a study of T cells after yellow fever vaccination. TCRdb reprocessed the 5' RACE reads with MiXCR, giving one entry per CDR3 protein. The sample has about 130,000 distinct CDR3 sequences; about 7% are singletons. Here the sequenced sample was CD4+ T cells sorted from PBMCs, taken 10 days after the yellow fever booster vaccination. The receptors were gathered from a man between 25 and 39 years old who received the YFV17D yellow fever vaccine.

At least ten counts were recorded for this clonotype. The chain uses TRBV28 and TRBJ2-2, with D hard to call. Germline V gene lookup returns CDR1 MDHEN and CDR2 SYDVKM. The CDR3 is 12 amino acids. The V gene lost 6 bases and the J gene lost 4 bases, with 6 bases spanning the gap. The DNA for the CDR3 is TGTGCCAGCAGCAAAATCACCGGGGAGCTGTTTTTT. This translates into CASSKITGELFF.

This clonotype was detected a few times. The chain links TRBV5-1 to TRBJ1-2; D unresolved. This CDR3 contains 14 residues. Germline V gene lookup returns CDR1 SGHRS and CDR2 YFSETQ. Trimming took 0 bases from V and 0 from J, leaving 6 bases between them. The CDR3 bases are TGCGCCAGCAGCTTGGATGCGGCTAACTATGGCTACACCTTC. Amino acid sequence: CASSLDAANYGYTF. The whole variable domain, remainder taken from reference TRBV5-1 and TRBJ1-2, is KAGVTQTPRYLIKTRGQQVTLSCSPISGHRSVSWYQQTPGQGLQFLFEYFSETQRNKGNFPGRFSGRQFSNSRSEMNVSTLELGDSALYLCASSLDAANYGYTFGSGTRLTVV.

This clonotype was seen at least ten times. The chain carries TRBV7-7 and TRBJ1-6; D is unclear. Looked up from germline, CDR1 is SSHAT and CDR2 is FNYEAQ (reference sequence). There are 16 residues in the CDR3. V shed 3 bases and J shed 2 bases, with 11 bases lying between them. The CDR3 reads CASSLVGIAYNSPLHF. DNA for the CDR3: TGTGCCAGCAGCTTGGTTGGGATCGCCTATAATTCACCCCTCCACTTT.

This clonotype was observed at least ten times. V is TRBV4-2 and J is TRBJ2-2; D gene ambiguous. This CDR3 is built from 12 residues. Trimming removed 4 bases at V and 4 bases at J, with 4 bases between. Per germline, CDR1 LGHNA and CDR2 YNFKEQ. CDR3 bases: TGTGCCAGCAGCCGAACCACCGGGGAGCTGTTTTTT. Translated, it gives CASSRTTGELFF.

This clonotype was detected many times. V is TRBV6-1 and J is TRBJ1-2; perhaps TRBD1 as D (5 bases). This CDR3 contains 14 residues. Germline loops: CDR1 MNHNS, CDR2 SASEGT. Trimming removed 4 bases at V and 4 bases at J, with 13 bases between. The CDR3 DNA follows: TGTGCCAGCAGTGGACAGCCTGAGATCTATGGCTACACCTTC. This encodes CASSGQPEIYGYTF.